These 5 T cell receptor beta chains share one sample of origin, sequenced in a study of breast tumors, draining lymph nodes, adjacent tissues. From the multiplex PCR reads, TCRdb called clonotypes with MiXCR, one entry per CDR3 protein. The data show nearly 200,000 distinct CDR3 sequences, with 31% seen just once and 4.3% held by the top ten. Samples came from axillary lymph nodes draining the breast cancer. The material sequenced was axillary lymph node tissue. The receptors stem from a female donor with breast cancer. Some clones in this sample may be carry-over from other donors' samples.

This clonotype was seen repeatedly, ten times or more. V usage is TRBV20-1 and J usage is TRBJ2-7; possibly TRBD2 for D (5 bases). CDR3 length equals 14 residues. The V and J ends lost 5 bases and 1 base respectively, with 15 bases between them. Germline V gene lookup returns CDR1 DFQATT and CDR2 SNEGSKA (reference sequence). The CDR3 here is CSAYALASSYEQYF. The CDR3 DNA is TGCAGTGCTTATGCCCTAGCTTCGTCCTACGAGCAGTACTTC.

This clonotype was observed at least ten times. The chain joins TRBV19 to TRBJ2-1, with no clear D. The CDR3 has 13 amino acids. Between the trimmed V and J ends, which lost 0 bases and 4 bases, there was a span of 4 bases. Germline-derived CDR1 and CDR2 are LNHDA and SQIVND (reference sequence). CDR3 DNA sequence: TGTGCCAGTAGTATAGACAGGTACAATGAGCAGTTCTTC. Amino acid sequence: CASSIDRYNEQFF.

The chain carries TRBV20-1 and TRBJ1-4; 10 bases are shared with TRBD1. Germline CDR1 is DFQATT and CDR2 is SNEGSKA (reference sequence). The junction had 10 bases not matched to a gene; V was cut back by 3 bases and J by 0 bases. The CDR3 sequence is 18 residues long. The CDR3 is CSASPLTGGMTTNEKLFF. The CDR3 region has the DNA TGCAGTGCTAGCCCATTGACAGGGGGCATGACAACTAATGAAAAACTGTTTTTT.

This clonotype was counted ten times or more. The chain has TRBV5-1 and TRBJ1-2; maybe TRBD1 (5 bases). The CDR3 contains 12 residues. Trimming took 3 bases from V and 5 from J, leaving 8 bases between them. Looked up from germline, CDR1 is SGHRS and CDR2 is YFSETQ. The CDR3 DNA is TGCGCCAGCAGCTCAGACAGATATGGCTACACCTTC. Its translation: CASSSDRYGYTF.

In its sample, this clonotype was seen many times. V gene TRBV24-1 combines with J gene TRBJ1-2; D might be TRBD1 (6 bases). With 9 bases removed from V and 6 bases from J, the gap between germline ends came to 13 bases. The CDR3 spans 12 residues. CDR1 and CDR2 (germline): KGHDR, SFDVKD. CDR3 amino acids: CATSGTFDGYTF. DNA for the CDR3: TGTGCCACCTCCGGGACATTTGATGGCTACACCTTC.